Listed below are T cell receptor beta chains from one sample, sequenced in a study of cytomegalovirus exposure and HLA in healthy donors. Data came from immunoSEQ multiplex PCR; TCRdb stores just in-frame clones and leaves some out. There are about 200,000 clones in the sample; over 75% occur only once, and about 2% lies in the top ten. Input material: PBMCs. The receptors stem from a woman in her late teens or twenties in good health and CMV-seropositive. CDR3s include the opening cysteine and the closing phenylalanine or tryptophan. Each record gives: clone size, J gene, D gene, V gene, CDR3 DNA, CDR3 protein. D genes are given only for firm matches. Clone size is shown for a subset of rows, as once, few, many or a class of expanded clone.

clone size: few
J gene: TRBJ2-7
D gene: .
V gene: TRBV28
CDR3 DNA: TGTGCCAGCAGTTTGGGGGGGCTCTACGAGCAGTACTTC
CDR3 protein: CASSLGGLYEQYF

clone size: .
J gene: TRBJ2-5
D gene: .
V gene: TRBV2
CDR3 DNA: TGTGCCAGCAGTGGCCCAGGGGTTGGGAGGGGAGAGACCCAGTACTTC
CDR3 protein: CASSGPGVGRGETQYF

clone size: .
J gene: TRBJ2-3
D gene: TRBD2
V gene: TRBV9
CDR3 DNA: TGTGCCAGCAGCGTAGCGGGGGAGGGGCGCGGGAGGGCCGTCGCAGATACGCAGTATTTT
CDR3 protein: CASSVAGEGRGRAVADTQYF

clone size: .
J gene: TRBJ1-3
D gene: .
V gene: TRBV4-1
CDR3 DNA: TGCGCCAGCAGCCAAGGCCTGAGGGTCTCTGGAAACACCATATATTTT
CDR3 protein: CASSQGLRVSGNTIYF

clone size: .
J gene: TRBJ2-6
D gene: .
V gene: TRBV9
CDR3 DNA: TGTGCCAGCAGCGTAGTGATAGGGGGAGCGGGGGCCAACGTCCTGACTTTC
CDR3 protein: CASSVVIGGAGANVLTF

clone size: few
J gene: TRBJ2-2
D gene: .
V gene: TRBV15
CDR3 DNA: TGTGCCACCAGCAGGATAGAAGTGAACACCGGGGAGCTGTTTTTT
CDR3 protein: CATSRIEVNTGELFF

clone size: .
J gene: TRBJ1-2
D gene: TRBD1
V gene: TRBV19
CDR3 DNA: TGTGCCAGCCGCAGGGGGTTTAACTATGGCTACACCTTC
CDR3 protein: CASRRGFNYGYTF

clone size: .
J gene: TRBJ2-7
D gene: TRBD1
V gene: TRBV28
CDR3 DNA: TGTGCCAGCATTAAGGGCAGGGGGCGGTACGAGCAGTACTTC
CDR3 protein: CASIKGRGRYEQYF

clone size: .
J gene: TRBJ2-7
D gene: .
V gene: TRBV5-6
CDR3 DNA: TGTGCCAGCAGCTTCGGGACAATCGACGAGCAGTACTTC
CDR3 protein: CASSFGTIDEQYF

clone size: .
J gene: TRBJ2-7
D gene: .
V gene: TRBV7-7
CDR3 DNA: TGTGCCAGCAGCCCAACAGGTCGTCCCTACGAGCAGTACTTC
CDR3 protein: CASSPTGRPYEQYF

clone size: .
J gene: TRBJ1-1
D gene: .
V gene: TRBV18
CDR3 DNA: TGTGCCAGCTCACCAGGCCGGGGGGGCGGGACTGAAGCTTTCTTT
CDR3 protein: CASSPGRGGGTEAFF